This entry lists 5 T cell receptor beta chains sequenced from one sample in a study of control samples from healthy donors and cancer patients. Assay used: immunoSEQ multiplex PCR; TCRdb lists only in-frame clones, some missing. The sample comprises some 120,000 clones, 93% of which are singletons, and around 2.5% rests with the top ten. Material for sequencing was blood. The receptors here all came from a man aged 25 to 40 in good health.

V and J are TRBV6-6 and TRBJ2-7; D possibly corresponds to TRBD2 (5 bases). Germline-derived CDR1 and CDR2 are MNHNY and SVGAGI (reference sequence). The CDR3 consists of 13 residues. V was shortened by 2 bases and J by 1 base, with 6 bases between the two germline ends. The CDR3 coding sequence is TGTGCCAGCAGTTACGAGGGTTCCTACGAGCAGTACGTC. Translating it yields CASSYEGSYEQYV.

V is TRBV3-1 (or the pseudogene TRBV3-2) and J is TRBJ2-3; 7 bases line up with TRBD2. Germline CDR1 LGHDT, CDR2 YNNKEL (reference sequence). The CDR3 totals 17 residues. V lost 4 bases, J lost 1 base, and 11 bases stayed unmatched. CDR3 bases: TGTGCCAGCAGCCCGGTGACAGCGGGGACGGGCACAGATACGCAGTATTTT. As protein: CASSPVTAGTGTDTQYF.

The J gene is TRBJ2-3, the V gene TRBV30; D remains ambiguous. V was pared by 1 base and J by 4 bases, with 6 bases between. This CDR3 comprises 12 residues. The germline V gene has CDR1 GTSNPN and CDR2 SVGIG (reference sequence). The CDR3 reads CAWSARADTQYF. CDR3 bases: TGTGCCTGGAGTGCCCGGGCAGATACGCAGTATTTT.

This chain connects TRBV6-5 to TRBJ2-3, with 8 bases fitting TRBD2. In germline, CDR1 is MNHEY, CDR2 SVGAGI. The trim removed 8 bases at V and 4 bases at J, leaving 11 bases unmatched. The CDR3 loop spans 15 amino acids. The chain's CDR3 is CASGLEAGGADTQYF. The CDR3 DNA follows: TGTGCCAGCGGTTTGGAGGCGGGGGGCGCAGATACGCAGTATTTT.

V gene TRBV6-5 combines with J gene TRBJ2-5; D possibly corresponds to TRBD1 (7 bases). Trimming removed 2 bases from V and 1 base from J, with 14 bases in between. This CDR3 spans 16 amino acids. Germline V gene lookup returns CDR1 MNHEY and CDR2 SVGAGI. CDR3 coding DNA: TGTGCCAGCAGTTACGAGGAGGGGGCCCTCCAAGAGACCCAGTACTTC. Translation: CASSYEEGALQETQYF.